Listed here is a single TCR beta chain. This entry comes from a study of blood T cells in healthy people across ages. About the study: Per two T cells, template switching captured roughly one barcoded beta molecule.

There were at least 5.5 micrograms of total RNA extracted from every sample. Through a sample-barcoded 5' primer and a J-beta primer mix, a second PCR was run for roughly 6 to 12 cycles. Tags on each cDNA molecule came from a template-switch adaptor with 12 random nucleotides. Each CDR3 protein is one row after TCRdb ran MiXCR on the 5' RACE reads. The sample contains more than 450,000 distinct CDR3 sequences, about 26% of which appear only once. Another study also made use of these data, one on T cells of mothers and their children.

This TCR derives from a boy between 2 and 10 years old in good health. Material: blood.

The CDR3 nucleotides read TGCAGCGTTGATGGGGGGGACAGGGGCTACGAGCAGTACTTC. Amino acid sequence: CSVDGGDRGYEQYF. V and J are TRBV29-1 and TRBJ2-7; 10 positions match TRBD1. Germline-derived CDR1 and CDR2 are SQVTM and ANQGSEA. J gave up 3 bases and V 3 bases, and 5 bases lay outside the gene matches. The CDR3 has 14 residues.